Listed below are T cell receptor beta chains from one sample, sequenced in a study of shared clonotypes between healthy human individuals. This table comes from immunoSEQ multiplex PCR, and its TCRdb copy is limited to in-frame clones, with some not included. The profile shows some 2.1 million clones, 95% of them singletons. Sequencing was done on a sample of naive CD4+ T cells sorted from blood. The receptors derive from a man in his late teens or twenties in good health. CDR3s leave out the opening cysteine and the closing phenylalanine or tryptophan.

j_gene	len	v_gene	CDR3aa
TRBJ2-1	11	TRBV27	ASSLTGLNGQF
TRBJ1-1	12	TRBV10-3	AISVDSTNTEAF
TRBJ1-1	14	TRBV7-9	ASSLDRGQTDTEAF
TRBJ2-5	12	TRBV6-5	ASSSTPTRETQY
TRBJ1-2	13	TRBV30	AWSVRLGENYGYT
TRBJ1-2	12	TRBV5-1	ASSPEVEPYGYT
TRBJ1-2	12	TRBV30	AWSVHKGDYGYT
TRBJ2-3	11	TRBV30	AWSKDRGDTQY
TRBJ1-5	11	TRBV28	ASSLTDNQPQH
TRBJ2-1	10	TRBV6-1	ASSAFRNEQF
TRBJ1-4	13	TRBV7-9	ASSLQGPTNEKLF
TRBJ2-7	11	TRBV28	ATESHGPYEQY
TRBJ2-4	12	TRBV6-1	ASSVSDRGYIQY
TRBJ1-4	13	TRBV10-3	AISESPATNEKLF
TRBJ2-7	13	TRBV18	ASSPLAGVTYEQY
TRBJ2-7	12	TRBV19	ASNLAGIPYEQY
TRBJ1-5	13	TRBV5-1	ASSLDRGMNQPQH
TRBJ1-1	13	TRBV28	ASSIHSLMNTEAF
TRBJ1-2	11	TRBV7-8	ASSLGGGYGYT
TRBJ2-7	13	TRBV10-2	ASSNLAGGVYEQY
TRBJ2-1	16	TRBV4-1	ASSQATSGGLGYNEQF
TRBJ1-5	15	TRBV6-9	ASSSEGSWFTHQPQH
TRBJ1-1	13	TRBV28	ASSLPTGGSTEAF
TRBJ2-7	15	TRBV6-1	ASSEGWGRAPSYEQY
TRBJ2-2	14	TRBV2	ASIEGLAMNTGELF
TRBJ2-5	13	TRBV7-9	ASSKGTGPQETQY
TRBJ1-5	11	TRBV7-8	ASSLQGAQPQH
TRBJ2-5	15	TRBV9	ASSVATRGGGEETQY
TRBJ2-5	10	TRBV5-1	ASRTGGETQY